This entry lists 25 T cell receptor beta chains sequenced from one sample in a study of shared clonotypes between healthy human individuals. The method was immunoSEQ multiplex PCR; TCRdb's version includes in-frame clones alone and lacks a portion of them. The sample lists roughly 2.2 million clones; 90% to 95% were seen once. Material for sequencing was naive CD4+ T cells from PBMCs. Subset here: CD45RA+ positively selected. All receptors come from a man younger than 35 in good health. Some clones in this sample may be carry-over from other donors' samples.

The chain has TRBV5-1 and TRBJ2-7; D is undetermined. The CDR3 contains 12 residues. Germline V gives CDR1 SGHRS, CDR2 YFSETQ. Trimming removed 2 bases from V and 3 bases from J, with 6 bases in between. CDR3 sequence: CASSFSGYEQYF. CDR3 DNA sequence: TGCGCCAGCAGCTTCTCTGGCTACGAGCAGTACTTC. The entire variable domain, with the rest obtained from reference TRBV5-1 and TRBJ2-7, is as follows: KAGVTQTPRYLIKTRGQQVTLSCSPISGHRSVSWYQQTPGQGLQFLFEYFSETQRNKGNFPGRFSGRQFSNSRSEMNVSTLELGDSALYLCASSFSGYEQYFGPGTRLTVT.

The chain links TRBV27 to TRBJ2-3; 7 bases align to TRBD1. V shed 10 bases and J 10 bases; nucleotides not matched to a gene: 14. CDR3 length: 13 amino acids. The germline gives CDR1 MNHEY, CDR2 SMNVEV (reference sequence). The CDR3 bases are TGTGCCACCCGACAACACCGACAGGGAGCGCAGTATTTT. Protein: CATRQHRQGAQYF.

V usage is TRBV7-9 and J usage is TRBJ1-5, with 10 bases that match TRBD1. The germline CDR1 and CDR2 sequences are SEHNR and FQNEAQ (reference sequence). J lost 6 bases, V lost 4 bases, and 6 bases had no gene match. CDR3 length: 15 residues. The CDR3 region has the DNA TGTGCCAGCAGCTCGCCCGGGACAGGGGTTCAGCCCCAGCATTTT. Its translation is CASSSPGTGVQPQHF. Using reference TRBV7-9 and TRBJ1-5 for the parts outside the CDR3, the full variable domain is DTGVSQNPRHKITKRGQNVTFRCDPISEHNRLYWYRQTLGQGPEFLTYFQNEAQLEKSRLLSDRFSAERPKGSFSTLEIQRTEQGDSAMYLCASSSPGTGVQPQHFGDGTRLSIL.

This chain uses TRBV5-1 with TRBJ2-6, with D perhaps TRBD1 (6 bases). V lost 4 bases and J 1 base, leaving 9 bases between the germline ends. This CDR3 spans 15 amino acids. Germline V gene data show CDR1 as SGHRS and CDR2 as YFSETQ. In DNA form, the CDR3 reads TGCGCCAGCAGCATAGGACAGTCTGGGGCCAACGTCCTGACTTTC. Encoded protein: CASSIGQSGANVLTF.

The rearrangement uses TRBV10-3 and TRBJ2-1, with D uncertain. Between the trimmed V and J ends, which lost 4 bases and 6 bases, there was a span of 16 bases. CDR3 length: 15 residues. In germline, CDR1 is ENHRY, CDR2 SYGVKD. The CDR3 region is CAISALLDESNEQFF. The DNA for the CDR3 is TGTGCCATCAGTGCGTTATTGGATGAAAGCAATGAGCAGTTCTTC.

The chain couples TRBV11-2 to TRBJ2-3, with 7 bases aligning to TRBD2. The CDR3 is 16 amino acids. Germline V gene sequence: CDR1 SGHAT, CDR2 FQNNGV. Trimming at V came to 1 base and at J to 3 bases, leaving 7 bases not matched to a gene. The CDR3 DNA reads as TGTGCCAGCAGCTTAGTTCCGGGAGGTATTACAGATACGCAGTATTTT. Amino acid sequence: CASSLVPGGITDTQYF.

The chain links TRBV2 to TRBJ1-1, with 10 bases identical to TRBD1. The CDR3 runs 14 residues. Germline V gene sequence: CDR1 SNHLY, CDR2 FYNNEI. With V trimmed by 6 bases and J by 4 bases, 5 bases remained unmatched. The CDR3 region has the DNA TGTGCCAGCAGCGTAGACAGGGGGCGCACTGAAGCTTTCTTT. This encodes CASSVDRGRTEAFF.

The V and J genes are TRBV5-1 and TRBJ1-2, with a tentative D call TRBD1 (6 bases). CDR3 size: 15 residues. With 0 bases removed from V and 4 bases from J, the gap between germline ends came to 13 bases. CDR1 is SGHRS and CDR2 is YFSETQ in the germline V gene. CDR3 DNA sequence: TGCGCCAGCAGCTTGGCCGGGGCAGGGGCCTATGGCTACACCTTC. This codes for CASSLAGAGAYGYTF.

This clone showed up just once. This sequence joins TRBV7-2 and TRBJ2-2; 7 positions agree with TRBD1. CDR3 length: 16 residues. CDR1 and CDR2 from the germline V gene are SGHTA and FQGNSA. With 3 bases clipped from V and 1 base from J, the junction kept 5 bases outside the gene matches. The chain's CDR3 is CASSLMGQLNTGELFF. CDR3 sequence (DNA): TGTGCCAGCAGCTTGATGGGACAGCTGAACACCGGGGAGCTGTTTTTT.

The CDR3 region is CASSPNPGTSGRSTDTQYF. The CDR3 DNA reads as TGTGCCAGCAGCCCCAACCCAGGGACTAGCGGGAGAAGCACAGATACGCAGTATTTT. The rearrangement links TRBV9 to TRBJ2-3; TRBD2 agrees at 14 bases. V trimming: 4 bases; J trimming: 0 bases; junction bases outside the gene matches: 10. This CDR3 is built from 19 residues. CDR1 SGDLS and CDR2 YYNGEE come from the germline V gene.

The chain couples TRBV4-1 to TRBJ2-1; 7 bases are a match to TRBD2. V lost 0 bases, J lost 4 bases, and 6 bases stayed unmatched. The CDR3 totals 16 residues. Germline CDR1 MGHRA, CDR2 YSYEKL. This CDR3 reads CASSQDWREIYNEQFF. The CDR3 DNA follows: TGCGCCAGCAGCCAAGATTGGCGGGAGATTTACAATGAGCAGTTCTTC.

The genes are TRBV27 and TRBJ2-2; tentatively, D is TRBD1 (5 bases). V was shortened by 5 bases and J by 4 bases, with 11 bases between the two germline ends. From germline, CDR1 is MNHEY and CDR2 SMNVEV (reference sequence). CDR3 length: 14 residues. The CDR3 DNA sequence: TGTGCCAGCAGTCTAGGGGTAGGCACCGGGGAGCTGTTTTTT. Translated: CASSLGVGTGELFF.

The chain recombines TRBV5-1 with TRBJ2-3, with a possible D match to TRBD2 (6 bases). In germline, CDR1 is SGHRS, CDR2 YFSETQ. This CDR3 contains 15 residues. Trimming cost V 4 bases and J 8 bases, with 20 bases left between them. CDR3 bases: TGCGCCAGCAGCCAACTAGCTTCCGTCTCGGGTACGCAGTATTTT. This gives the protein CASSQLASVSGTQYF.

The CDR3 loop reads CASSLAQTGVFYGYTF. CDR3 sequence (DNA): TGTGCCAGCAGCTTAGCGCAGACAGGGGTTTTCTATGGCTACACCTTC. The V gene is TRBV7-8, the J gene TRBJ1-2, with 8 bases lining up with TRBD1. The CDR3 totals 16 residues. V was pared by 0 bases and J by 4 bases, with 7 bases of the junction left unmatched. Germline values: CDR1 SGHVS, CDR2 FQNEAQ.

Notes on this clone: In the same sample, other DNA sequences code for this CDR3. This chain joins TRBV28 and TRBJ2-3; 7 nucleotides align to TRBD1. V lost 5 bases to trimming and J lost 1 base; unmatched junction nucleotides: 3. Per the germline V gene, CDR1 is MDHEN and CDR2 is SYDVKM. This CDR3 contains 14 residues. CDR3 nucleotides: TGTGCCAGCAGTCCCGGACAGGGCACAGATACGCAGTATTTT. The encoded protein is CASSPGQGTDTQYF. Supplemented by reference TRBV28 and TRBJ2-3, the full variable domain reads DVKVTQSSRYLVKRTGEKVFLECVQDMDHENMFWYRQDPGLGLRLIYFSYDVKMKEKGDIPEGYSVSREKKERFSLILESASTNQTSMYLCASSPGQGTDTQYFGPGTRLTVL.

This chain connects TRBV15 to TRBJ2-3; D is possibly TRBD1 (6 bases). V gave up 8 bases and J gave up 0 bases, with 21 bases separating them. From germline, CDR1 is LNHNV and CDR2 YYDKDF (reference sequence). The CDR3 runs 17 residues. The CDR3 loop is CATGPGQTITSTDTQYF. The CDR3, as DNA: TGTGCCACCGGACCGGGACAAACGATAACTAGCACAGATACGCAGTATTTT.

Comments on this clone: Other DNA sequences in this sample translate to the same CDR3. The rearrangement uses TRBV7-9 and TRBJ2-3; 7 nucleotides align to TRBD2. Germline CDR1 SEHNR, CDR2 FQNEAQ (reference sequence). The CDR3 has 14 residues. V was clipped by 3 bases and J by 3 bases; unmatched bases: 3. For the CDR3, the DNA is TGTGCCAGCAGCTTGGTCGGGGGGACAGATACGCAGTATTTT. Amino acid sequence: CASSLVGGTDTQYF. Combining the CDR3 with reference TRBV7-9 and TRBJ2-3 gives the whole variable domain DTGVSQNPRHKITKRGQNVTFRCDPISEHNRLYWYRQTLGQGPEFLTYFQNEAQLEKSRLLSDRFSAERPKGSFSTLEIQRTEQGDSAMYLCASSLVGGTDTQYFGPGTRLTVL.

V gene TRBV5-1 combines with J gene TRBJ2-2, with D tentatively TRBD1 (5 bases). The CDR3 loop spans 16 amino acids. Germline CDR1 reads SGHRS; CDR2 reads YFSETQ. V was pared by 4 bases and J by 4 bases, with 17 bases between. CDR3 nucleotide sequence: TGCGCCAGCAGCCATAGCACAGGTTACGGCACCGGGGAGCTGTTTTTT. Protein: CASSHSTGYGTGELFF.

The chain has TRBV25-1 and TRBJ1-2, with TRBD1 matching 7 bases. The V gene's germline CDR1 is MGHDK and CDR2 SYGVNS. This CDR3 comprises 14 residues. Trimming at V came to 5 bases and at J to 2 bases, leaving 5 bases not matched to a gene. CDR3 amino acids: CASSRQGGNYGYTF. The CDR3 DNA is TGTGCCAGCAGTCGACAGGGTGGCAACTATGGCTACACCTTC.

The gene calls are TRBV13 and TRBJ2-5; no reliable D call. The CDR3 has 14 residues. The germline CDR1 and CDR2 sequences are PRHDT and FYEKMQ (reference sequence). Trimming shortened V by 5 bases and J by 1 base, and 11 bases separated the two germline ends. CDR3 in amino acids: CASSRRWAQETQYF. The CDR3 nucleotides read TGTGCCAGCAGCCGCCGCTGGGCCCAAGAGACCCAGTACTTC.

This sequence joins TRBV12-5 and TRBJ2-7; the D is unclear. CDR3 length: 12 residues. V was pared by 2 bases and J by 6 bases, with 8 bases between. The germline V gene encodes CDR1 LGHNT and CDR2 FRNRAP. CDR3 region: CASGLRFGEQYF. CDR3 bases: TGTGCTAGTGGTTTGCGTTTCGGCGAGCAGTACTTC.

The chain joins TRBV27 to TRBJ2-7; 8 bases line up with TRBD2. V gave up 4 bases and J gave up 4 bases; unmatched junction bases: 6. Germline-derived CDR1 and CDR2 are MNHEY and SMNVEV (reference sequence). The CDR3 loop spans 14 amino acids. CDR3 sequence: CASSSSGTRYEQYF. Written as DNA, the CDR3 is TGTGCCAGCAGTTCCTCCGGGACTAGATACGAGCAGTACTTC.

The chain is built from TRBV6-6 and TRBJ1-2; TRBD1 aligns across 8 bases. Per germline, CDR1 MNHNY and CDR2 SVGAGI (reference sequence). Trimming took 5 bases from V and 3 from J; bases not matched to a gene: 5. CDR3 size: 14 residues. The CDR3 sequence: CASSTGGSYYGYTF. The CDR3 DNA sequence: TGTGCCAGCAGTACAGGGGGTTCTTACTATGGCTACACCTTC.

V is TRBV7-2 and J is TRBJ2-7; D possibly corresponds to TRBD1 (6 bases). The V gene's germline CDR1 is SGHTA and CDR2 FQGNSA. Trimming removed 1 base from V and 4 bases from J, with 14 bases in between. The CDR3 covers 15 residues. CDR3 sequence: CASSLGIGTLYEQYF. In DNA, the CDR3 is TGTGCCAGCAGCTTAGGAATCGGGACACTTTACGAGCAGTACTTC.

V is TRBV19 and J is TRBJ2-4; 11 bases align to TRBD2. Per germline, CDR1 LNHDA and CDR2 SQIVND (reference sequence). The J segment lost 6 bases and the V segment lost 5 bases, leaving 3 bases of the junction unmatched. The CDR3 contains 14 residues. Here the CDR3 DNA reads TGTGCCAGTAGTGGACTAGCGGGCTCAAACATTCAGTACTTC. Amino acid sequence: CASSGLAGSNIQYF. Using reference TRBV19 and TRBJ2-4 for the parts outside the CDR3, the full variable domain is DGGITQSPKYLFRKEGQNVTLSCEQNLNHDAMYWYRQDPGQGLRLIYYSQIVNDFQKGDIAEGYSVSREKKESFPLTVTSAQKNPTAFYLCASSGLAGSNIQYFGAGTRLSVL.